What follows are 14 T cell receptor beta chains derived from one specimen sequenced in a study of blood T cell repertoires in COVID-19. The assay was immunoSEQ multiplex PCR, and TCRdb's table has in-frame clones only and misses some. The profile shows more than 100,000 clones, 65% to 85% of them singletons. Material for sequencing was PBMCs or T cells enriched from blood (not recorded which). Receptors originate from a woman aged 25 to 39 who had recovered from COVID-19.

The chain joins TRBV12-3 or TRBV12-4 to TRBJ1-1; TRBD1 is a possible D gene (6 bases). This CDR3 has 12 amino acids. V was shortened by 7 bases and J by 5 bases, with 11 bases between the two germline ends. In DNA form, the CDR3 reads TGTGCCAGCATAACACAGGGAACTGAAGCTTTCTTT. Translated, it gives CASITQGTEAFF.

This sequence joins TRBV5-4 and TRBJ1-5; D is unresolved. The germline gives CDR1 SGHNT, CDR2 YYREEE (reference sequence). The CDR3 contains 14 residues. Trimming removed 0 bases from V and 11 bases from J, with 15 bases in between. DNA of the CDR3: TGTGCCAGCAGCTTGGGAGGGTGGCCCGAGTCCCAGCATTTT. Its protein product is CASSLGGWPESQHF.

The V and J genes are TRBV7-3 and TRBJ2-4, with 10 positions matching TRBD1. This CDR3 has 15 amino acids. The V and J ends lost 5 bases and 1 base, in that order; junction bases with no gene match: 2. Germline values: CDR1 SGHTA, CDR2 FQGTGA. CDR3 loop: CASSKGQGAKNIQYF. The CDR3 DNA reads TGTGCCAGCAGCAAGGGACAGGGGGCCAAAAACATTCAGTACTTC. The full variable domain, rest sourced from reference TRBV7-3 and TRBJ2-4, is GAGVSQTPSNKVTEKGKYVELRCDPISGHTALYWYRQSLGQGPEFLIYFQGTGAADDSGLPNDRFFAVRPEGSVSTLKIQRTERGDSAVYLCASSKGQGAKNIQYFGAGTRLSVL.

V is TRBV5-6 and J is TRBJ2-5, with TRBD2 as a possible D gene (6 bases). V lost 4 bases, J lost 2 bases, and 15 bases lay in between. The CDR3 length is 15 residues. Germline assignment: CDR1 SGHDT and CDR2 YYEEEE. The CDR3 loop is CASSMRLVLQETQYF. CDR3 bases: TGTGCCAGCAGCATGAGACTAGTTCTGCAAGAGACCCAGTACTTC.

J is TRBJ2-7 and V is TRBV5-1; D ambiguous. The CDR3 covers 15 residues. From germline, CDR1 is SGHRS and CDR2 YFSETQ. V was clipped by 4 bases and J by 3 bases, with 17 bases between them. CDR3: CASSPPETGNYEQYF. For the CDR3, the DNA is TGCGCCAGCAGCCCCCCGGAGACCGGTAACTACGAGCAGTACTTC.

The chain is built from TRBV28 and TRBJ1-4; D not resolved. Trimming took off 6 bases at V and 5 bases at J, with 7 bases between the two ends. CDR3 length: 12 amino acids. Germline assignment: CDR1 MDHEN and CDR2 SYDVKM. Here the CDR3 reads CASRTGNEKLFF. The CDR3, as DNA: TGTGCCAGCAGGACCGGGAATGAAAAACTGTTTTTT. Looking up the rest from reference TRBV28 and TRBJ1-4 gives the full variable domain: DVKVTQSSRYLVKRTGEKVFLECVQDMDHENMFWYRQDPGLGLRLIYFSYDVKMKEKGDIPEGYSVSREKKERFSLILESASTNQTSMYLCASRTGNEKLFFGSGTQLSVL.

This chain's CDR3 is CASSALRTGFPYEQYF. Here the CDR3 DNA reads TGTGCCAGCAGCGCACTTCGGACAGGCTTCCCCTACGAGCAGTACTTC. The chain employs TRBV11-2 and TRBJ2-7; 7 bases match TRBD1. The CDR3 has 16 residues. Germline V gene sequence: CDR1 SGHAT, CDR2 FQNNGV. The ends lost 5 bases at V and 2 bases at J; junction bases unmatched: 12.

The CDR3 region has the DNA TGTGCCAGCAGCAAGGGGCAGGGGAGTCAGCCCCAGCATTTT. Translated: CASSKGQGSQPQHF. V gene TRBV7-9 combines with J gene TRBJ1-5; a possible D gene is TRBD1 (6 bases). Germline V lookup: CDR1 SEHNR, CDR2 FQNEAQ (reference sequence). V gave up 5 bases and J gave up 6 bases, with 14 bases separating them. The CDR3 has 14 residues.

The chain combines TRBV9 with TRBJ2-6, with 10 nucleotides matching TRBD1. J gave up 0 bases and V 0 bases, and 9 bases lay outside the gene matches. The length of the CDR3 is 20 residues. Per germline, CDR1 SGDLS and CDR2 YYNGEE. The CDR3 protein is CASSVATPDRGFSGANVLTF. Here the CDR3 DNA reads TGTGCCAGCAGCGTAGCTACCCCGGACAGGGGGTTCTCTGGGGCCAACGTCCTGACTTTC.

The J gene is TRBJ1-5, the V gene TRBV7-9; TRBD1 is a possible D gene (5 bases). Germline V CDR1 and CDR2: SEHNR, FQNEAQ (reference sequence). Trimming took 5 bases from V and 4 from J, leaving 18 bases between them. This CDR3 is built from 16 residues. The CDR3 region has the DNA TGTGCCAGCAGCCCACCGTCCGGGGGGGTGAATCAGCCCCAGCATTTT. Protein product: CASSPPSGGVNQPQHF.

The V and J genes are TRBV9 and TRBJ2-3; D ambiguous. This CDR3 is 14 amino acids long. CDR1 is SGDLS and CDR2 is YYNGEE in the germline V gene. V lost 3 bases, J lost 2 bases, and 10 bases lay in between. The CDR3 sequence: CASSARGITDTQYF. The DNA for the CDR3 is TGTGCCAGCAGCGCCCGCGGAATCACAGATACGCAGTATTTT. The variable domain in full, with the rest retrieved from reference TRBV9 and TRBJ2-3, is DSGVTQTPKHLITATGQRVTLRCSPRSGDLSVYWYQQSLDQGLQFLIQYYNGEERAKGNILERFSAQQFPDLHSELNLSSLELGDSALYFCASSARGITDTQYFGPGTRLTVL.

The rearrangement joins TRBV5-1 to TRBJ2-5; no definite D call. This CDR3 has 15 amino acids. V lost 6 bases to trimming and J lost 2 bases, with 17 bases between them. Germline assignment: CDR1 SGHRS and CDR2 YFSETQ. CDR3 protein: CASTPPQAGQETQYF. The CDR3 DNA reads TGCGCCAGCACCCCCCCCCAGGCAGGTCAAGAGACCCAGTACTTC.

This sequence joins TRBV4-1 and TRBJ1-2, with TRBD1 identical over 8 bases. This CDR3 region has 13 residues. Losses at the gene ends were 4 bases for V and 7 bases for J; bases not matched to a gene: 5. CDR1 MGHRA and CDR2 YSYEKL come from the germline V gene. The CDR3 here is CASSRGTGGGYTF. DNA of the CDR3: TGCGCCAGCAGCCGAGGGACAGGTGGTGGCTACACCTTC.

V and J are TRBV7-2 and TRBJ2-1; 8 positions agree with TRBD2. Germline trimming cut 5 bases from V and 3 bases from J; bases unmatched to any gene: 6. The CDR3 loop spans 15 amino acids. CDR1 is SGHTA, CDR2 FQGNSA, per germline. CDR3 sequence: CASSPTGTSYNEQFF. Here the CDR3 DNA reads TGTGCCAGCAGCCCCACCGGGACTAGCTACAATGAGCAGTTCTTC.